The entry below gives a single TCR beta chain sequence along with its context. The target antigen is unknown. Sequencing was performed with immunoSEQ multiplex PCR; in TCRdb, only in-frame clones are kept and a portion is missing. Among 2 million to 2.5 million clones listed, around 93% were seen once. Study donors comprised healthy, HIV-negative adults devoid of recent acute infection or vaccination. This entry comes from a study of shared clonotypes between healthy human individuals. Findings and caveats of the study: Some naive CD4 clonotypes, roughly 4.7%, turned up in common across a few donors.

The CDR3 length is 11 residues. Trimming pared 1 base from V and 14 bases from J, leaving 6 bases between. Germline CDR1 SGHAT, CDR2 FQNNGV. V usage is TRBV11-2 and J usage is TRBJ1-6, with D unclear. This TCR came from a man between 18 and 29 years old in good health. Some clones in this sample may be carry-over from other donors' samples. Sequencing was performed on naive CD4+ T cells from PBMCs. Subset specified: CD45RA+ positively selected. CDR3 nucleotides: TGTGCCAGCAGCTTAGGGGTGGCCCTCCACTTT. Protein product: CASSLGVALHF.